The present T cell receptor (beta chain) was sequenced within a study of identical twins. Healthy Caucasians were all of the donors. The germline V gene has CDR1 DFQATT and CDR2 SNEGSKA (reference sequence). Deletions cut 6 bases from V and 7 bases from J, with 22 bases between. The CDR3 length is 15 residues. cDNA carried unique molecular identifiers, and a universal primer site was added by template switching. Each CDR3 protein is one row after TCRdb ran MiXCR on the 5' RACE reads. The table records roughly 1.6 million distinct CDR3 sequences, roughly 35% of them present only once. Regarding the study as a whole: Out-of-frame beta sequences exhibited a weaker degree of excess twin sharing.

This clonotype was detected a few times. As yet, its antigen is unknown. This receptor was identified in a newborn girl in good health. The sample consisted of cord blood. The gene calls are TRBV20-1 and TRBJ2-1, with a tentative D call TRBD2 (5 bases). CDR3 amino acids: CSALVFGLTDNEQFF. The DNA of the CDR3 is TGCAGTGCCCTCGTCTTCGGACTGACGGATAATGAGCAGTTCTTC.